The 27 T cell receptor beta chains listed next were all sequenced from one sample in a study of PD-L1 blockade in urothelial cancer. Repertoires were generated with immunoSEQ multiplex PCR, while TCRdb's copy carries only in-frame clones and drops some. This sample has 31,000 or so clones; nearly 90% occur once, and the top ten carry under 9.5%. Time point: peripheral blood 6 weeks after treatment start. The sequences come from PBMCs, collected around atezolizumab (anti-PD-L1) treatment. These receptors came from a man older than 75 with urothelial cancer.

This chain connects TRBV27 to TRBJ2-1; 11 nucleotides line up with TRBD2. This CDR3 has 16 amino acids. The junction had 11 bases not matched to a gene; V was cut back by 3 bases and J by 10 bases. The germline gives CDR1 MNHEY, CDR2 SMNVEV (reference sequence). The CDR3 region is CASSFLGTSGRGEQFF. The CDR3 coding sequence is TGTGCCAGCAGTTTTCTTGGGACTAGCGGTAGAGGGGAGCAGTTCTTC.

The V call is TRBV15, the J call TRBJ2-3; TRBD2 agrees at 11 bases. Germline V gene lookup returns CDR1 LNHNV and CDR2 YYDKDF (reference sequence). The CDR3 consists of 15 residues. Germline trimming cut 7 bases from V and 4 bases from J; bases unmatched to any gene: 7. The DNA of the CDR3 is TGTGCCACCACCCAGGGACTAGCGGCCTCAGATACGCAGTATTTT. Translating gives CATTQGLAASDTQYF.

The chain uses TRBV7-7 and TRBJ2-1; TRBD2 matches 13 bases. The CDR3 length is 20 residues. CDR1 and CDR2 (germline): SSHAT, FNYEAQ (reference sequence). After removal of 2 bases from V and 4 bases from J, the junction contained 14 bases not matched to a gene. CDR3 sequence: CASSLLSRQPLAGGYNEQFF. The CDR3 DNA follows: TGTGCCAGCAGCTTACTTAGCCGACAGCCACTAGCGGGAGGGTACAATGAGCAGTTCTTC. The variable domain in full, with the rest retrieved from reference TRBV7-7 and TRBJ2-1, is GAGVSQSPRYKVTKRGQDVTLRCDPISSHATLYWYQQALGQGPEFLTYFNYEAQPDKSGLPSDRFSAERPEGSISTLTIQRTEQRDSAMYRCASSLLSRQPLAGGYNEQFFGPGTRLTVL.

J is TRBJ1-2 and V is TRBV20-1; weak D call: TRBD1 (6 bases). Trimming took off 5 bases at V and 5 bases at J, with 9 bases between the two ends. This CDR3 region has 11 residues. CDR1 is DFQATT, CDR2 SNEGSKA, per germline (reference sequence). In DNA form, the CDR3 reads TGCAGTGCTGATACAGGGTATGGCTACACCTTC. Protein product: CSADTGYGYTF.

The chain combines TRBV6-4 with TRBJ1-5, with a weak D call TRBD1 (6 bases). The germline V and J ends were trimmed by 6 bases and 7 bases, with 22 bases remaining between them. Germline V gene data show CDR1 as MRHNA and CDR2 as SNTAGT. This CDR3 region has 16 residues. The CDR3: CASSPQGFAVGQPQHF. CDR3 DNA sequence: TGTGCCAGCAGCCCCCAGGGGTTCGCCGTCGGGCAGCCCCAGCATTTT.

The chain links TRBV28 to TRBJ1-3; D gene ambiguous. Trimming took 8 bases from V and 0 from J, leaving 11 bases between them. The CDR3 has 14 amino acids. Germline values: CDR1 MDHEN, CDR2 SYDVKM. CDR3 region: CASAGSTSGNTIYF. CDR3 nucleotide sequence: TGTGCCAGCGCGGGTTCTACCTCTGGAAACACCATATATTTT.

The gene calls are TRBV21-1 and TRBJ1-3; the D segment call TRBD1 is taken from the table without a DNA check. TRBV21-1 is a documented pseudogene. The CDR3 sequence is 16 residues long. The CDR3 bases are TGTGCCAGCAGCAACTTGACAGCGAGCTCTGGAAACACCATATATTTT. Amino acids: CASSNLTASSGNTIYF.

The J gene is TRBJ2-3, the V gene TRBV5-1, with D tentatively TRBD2 (6 bases). The germline V gene encodes CDR1 SGHRS and CDR2 YFSETQ. The ends were cut back, 7 bases at V and 2 bases at J, with 17 bases in the middle. The CDR3 runs 15 residues. This CDR3 reads CASSRAIADTDTQYF. The CDR3 DNA reads as TGCGCCAGCTCGAGGGCAATAGCGGACACAGATACGCAGTATTTT.

This clone was seen only a few times. The chain joins TRBV9 to TRBJ2-5, with D possibly matching TRBD1 (5 bases). V lost 6 bases, J lost 2 bases, and 11 bases lay in between. Germline CDR1 and CDR2: SGDLS and YYNGEE. CDR3 size: 13 residues. CDR3: CASNKGLQETQYF. CDR3 nucleotide sequence: TGTGCCAGCAATAAGGGGCTTCAAGAGACCCAGTACTTC.

The chain employs TRBV12-5 and TRBJ2-3; 8 positions agree with TRBD1. The ends lost 5 bases at V and 3 bases at J; junction bases unmatched: 4. CDR3 length: 14 amino acids. Germline CDR1 LGHNT, CDR2 FRNRAP. DNA of the CDR3: TGTGCTAGTGGTCCCGGACAGGGAACAGATACGCAGTATTTT. Translation: CASGPGQGTDTQYF.

The chain carries TRBV9 and TRBJ2-1, with TRBD2 matching 7 bases. With 2 bases clipped from V and 8 bases from J, the junction kept 7 bases outside the gene matches. This CDR3 is 14 amino acids long. Germline V gene sequence: CDR1 SGDLS, CDR2 YYNGEE. CDR3 region: CASSVAGAGYEQFF. The CDR3 coding sequence is TGTGCCAGCAGCGTGGCGGGAGCTGGCTATGAGCAGTTCTTC.

This clone was detected only once. The chain joins TRBV18 to TRBJ2-1, with 8 nucleotides matching TRBD1. V shed 6 bases, J shed 3 bases, and the junction held 1 base outside the gene matches. Per germline, CDR1 KGHSH and CDR2 LQKENI. CDR3 length equals 13 residues. The CDR3 DNA follows: TGTGCCAGCTCCGGACAGGGCTACAATGAGCAGTTCTTC. Translating it yields CASSGQGYNEQFF. Drawing the rest from reference TRBV18 and TRBJ2-1, the complete variable domain is NAGVMQNPRHLVRRRGQEARLRCSPMKGHSHVYWYRQLPEEGLKFMVYLQKENIIDESGMPKERFSAEFPKEGPSILRIQQVVRGDSAAYFCASSGQGYNEQFFGPGTRLTVL.

The chain is built from TRBV19 and TRBJ2-2, with D perhaps matching TRBD2 (6 bases). The germline V gene has CDR1 LNHDA and CDR2 SQIVND (reference sequence). The V gene lost 9 bases and the J gene lost 7 bases, with 12 bases spanning the gap. This CDR3 spans 12 amino acids. In DNA, the CDR3 is TGTGCCAGCGGGGGTTTCGTCGGGGAGCTGTTTTTT. Translating it yields CASGGFVGELFF.

The chain uses TRBV2 and TRBJ2-7, with TRBD1 matching over 8 bases. The J segment lost 3 bases and the V segment lost 6 bases, leaving 1 base of the junction unmatched. CDR3 length equals 12 residues. Germline V gene lookup returns CDR1 SNHLY and CDR2 FYNNEI. CDR3 sequence reads: CASRGTGYEQYF. Written as DNA, the CDR3 is TGTGCCAGCAGAGGGACAGGCTACGAGCAGTACTTC.

V and J are TRBV5-1 and TRBJ2-6, with TRBD1 identical over 9 bases. Germline CDR1 and CDR2: SGHRS and YFSETQ. The CDR3 loop spans 18 amino acids. Trimming cost V 0 bases and J 2 bases; bases outside gene matches: 6. The CDR3 DNA sequence: TGCGCCAGCAGCTTGGCCAAACAGGGGGCGGCTGGGGCCAACGTCCTGACTTTC. It specifies CASSLAKQGAAGANVLTF.

This chain uses TRBV30 with TRBJ2-7; 8 positions agree with TRBD1. The CDR3 length is 16 residues. Germline CDR1 GTSNPN, CDR2 SVGIG (reference sequence). V shed 1 base and J 7 bases; nucleotides not matched to a gene: 15. CDR3 coding DNA: TGTGCCTGGAGTGGACCGGACAGGGCCGGGCGGAGAGAGCAGTACTTC. Translation gives CAWSGPDRAGRREQYF.

The chain is built from TRBV6-5 and TRBJ1-1, with D perhaps TRBD1 (5 bases). There are 15 residues in the CDR3. Germline loops: CDR1 MNHEY, CDR2 SVGAGI. Trimming cost V 2 bases and J 3 bases, with 13 bases left between them. The CDR3 coding sequence is TGTGCCAGCAGTTACGGAGTCAGGGAATACACTGAAGCTTTCTTT. Translating it yields CASSYGVREYTEAFF.

This sequence joins TRBV6-1 and TRBJ2-4; D is possibly TRBD1 (5 bases). The CDR3 totals 15 residues. Germline V gives CDR1 MNHNS, CDR2 SASEGT. The V gene lost 1 base and the J gene lost 6 bases, with 13 bases spanning the gap. The CDR3 nucleotides are TGTGCCAGCAGTGAAGGGCAGGGTGGACGAAACATTCAGTACTTC. It yields the protein CASSEGQGGRNIQYF.

J is TRBJ2-5 and V is TRBV5-1; D uncertain. The V end lost 0 bases, the J end lost 1 base, and 7 bases lay between the germline ends. The CDR3 runs 14 residues. CDR1 is SGHRS and CDR2 is YFSETQ in the germline V gene. The CDR3 coding sequence is TGCGCCAGCAGCTTGGCCTCTTCCCAAGAGACCCAGTACTTC. As protein: CASSLASSQETQYF.

The V and J genes are TRBV5-1 and TRBJ2-1, with 8 nucleotides matching TRBD1. This CDR3 has 15 residues. CDR1 and CDR2 (germline): SGHRS, YFSETQ. The V segment lost 2 bases and the J segment 5 bases; nucleotides outside the gene matches: 6. This CDR3 is CASSLLDRENNEQFF. CDR3 coding DNA: TGCGCCAGCAGCTTATTGGACAGGGAGAACAATGAGCAGTTCTTC.

The genes are TRBV29-1 and TRBJ1-2, with 8 bases lining up with TRBD1. The CDR3 has 13 amino acids. The J segment lost 4 bases and the V segment lost 6 bases, leaving 7 bases of the junction unmatched. CDR1 and CDR2 from the germline V gene are SQVTM and ANQGSEA. CDR3 region: CSVKTGTGYGYTF. The CDR3 DNA follows: TGCAGCGTAAAAACCGGGACAGGCTATGGCTACACCTTC.

The V gene is TRBV6-1, the J gene TRBJ2-1; 8 bases align to TRBD2. The CDR3 is made up of 15 amino acids. Trimming removed 2 bases from V and 8 bases from J; junction bases left unmatched: 8. Per germline, CDR1 MNHNS and CDR2 SASEGT. The CDR3 spells CASSEKAGGSHEQFF. The CDR3 DNA is TGTGCCAGCAGTGAAAAGGCGGGAGGTAGCCATGAGCAGTTCTTC.

J is TRBJ2-7 and V is TRBV6-6; TRBD1 aligns across 8 bases. V trimming: 6 bases; J trimming: 1 base; junction bases outside the gene matches: 5. The CDR3 spans 14 residues. Germline assignment: CDR1 MNHNY and CDR2 SVGAGI (reference sequence). The CDR3 protein is CASSQNRGSYEQYF. The CDR3 coding sequence is TGTGCCAGCAGCCAGAACAGGGGGTCCTACGAGCAGTACTTC.

The gene calls are TRBV9 and TRBJ2-1; TRBD2 agrees at 14 bases. Germline trimming cut 0 bases from V and 7 bases from J; bases unmatched to any gene: 6. In germline, CDR1 is SGDLS, CDR2 YYNGEE. The CDR3 loop spans 17 amino acids. Written as DNA, the CDR3 is TGTGCCAGCAGCGTAGCTTGGGGACTAGCGGGAGAGAATGAGCAGTTCTTC. Amino acid sequence: CASSVAWGLAGENEQFF.

In nucleotides, the CDR3 is TGTGCCAGCATCCAGGGGACCAATCAGCCCCAGCATTTT. Protein product: CASIQGTNQPQHF. The V gene is TRBV28, the J gene TRBJ1-5, with D possibly TRBD1 on 6 matching bases. V lost 7 bases, J lost 3 bases, and 10 bases lay in between. The CDR3 has 13 amino acids. Germline CDR1 is MDHEN and CDR2 is SYDVKM.

The genes are TRBV4-1 and TRBJ2-7, with 10 bases lining up with TRBD2. The germline CDR1 and CDR2 sequences are MGHRA and YSYEKL. J gave up 2 bases and V 2 bases, and 3 bases lay outside the gene matches. CDR3 length equals 15 residues. The CDR3 DNA reads as TGCGCCAGCAGCCAACTAGCGGGAGATGCCTACGAGCAGTACTTC. Protein sequence: CASSQLAGDAYEQYF.

The genes are TRBV29-1 and TRBJ2-2; TRBD1 matches 10 bases. The CDR3 runs 14 residues. Unmatched junction bases numbered 3, after V lost 5 bases and J lost 3 bases. Per germline, CDR1 SQVTM and CDR2 ANQGSEA. CDR3 region: CSVRQGADTGELFF. CDR3 in DNA: TGCAGCGTTCGACAGGGGGCGGACACCGGGGAGCTGTTTTTT.